The rows below give T cell receptor beta chains drawn from one sample of a study of sequential checkpoint blockade in melanoma. The table came from immunoSEQ multiplex PCR; TCRdb's copy has only in-frame clones and leaves some out. The table records some 13,000 clones, around 23% of them present only once. Here the sequenced sample was tumor tissue (inferred from file names), taken from a patient given nivolumab and ipilimumab in sequence. Receptors originate from a human donor with melanoma. The CDR3 runs from the conserved cysteine through the conserved F or W. A D gene is named only where the DNA matches it firmly. Clone size is not always given. Where it is, it says once, few, many or a class for expanded clones.

size,J,V,D,DNA,CDR3
NA,TRBJ1-6,TRBV5-1,TRBD1,TGCGCCAGCAGCTTGATGGAGGGGGCTAAATCACCCCTCCACTTT,CASSLMEGAKSPLHF
NA,TRBJ2-3,TRBV16,TRBD2,TGTGCCAGCAGCCACGGGGAGGGGACAGATACGCAGTATTTT,CASSHGEGTDTQYF
medium-sized,TRBJ1-6,TRBV6-8,TRBD1,TGTGCCAGCAGTTACTCGGTGGGACAGGGTAATTCACCCCTCCACTTT,CASSYSVGQGNSPLHF
few,TRBJ1-2,TRBV11-3,NA,TGTGCCAGCAGCCAAGCATTATCAAGGTACGACTATGGCTACACCTTC,CASSQALSRYDYGYTF
NA,TRBJ2-7,TRBV10-2,NA,TGCGCCAGCAGTGAAGGACCCTACGAGCAGTACTTC,CASSEGPYEQYF
NA,TRBJ1-1,TRBV6-8,NA,TGTGCCAGCATCTGGGACGAGGTCTCTGAAGCTTTCTTT,CASIWDEVSEAFF
NA,TRBJ2-7,TRBV29-1,TRBD1,TGCAGCGCCCGGGGGCAGGGGGCTTACGAGCAGTACTTC,CSARGQGAYEQYF
few,TRBJ2-7,TRBV7-6,TRBD2,TGTGCCAGCAGCTTAGAAAGAGGGCGCCCGGGACTAGCGGGGGAGAGGCCTTACGAGCAGTACTTC,CASSLERGRPGLAGERPYEQYF
few,TRBJ1-2,TRBV4-1,NA,TGCGCCAGCAGCCAAGAGTTACTAAACTATGGCTACACCTTC,CASSQELLNYGYTF
few,TRBJ2-7,TRBV5-1,TRBD1,TGCGCCAGCAGCCATACCGGGACAGGATCCTACGAGCAGTACTTC,CASSHTGTGSYEQYF
many,TRBJ1-2,TRBV7-2,TRBD1,TGTGCCAGCAGCTTAACAGGGGGATGGGGCTACACCTTC,CASSLTGGWGYTF
few,TRBJ1-1,TRBV23-1,TRBD1,TGCGCCAGCAGCCGGGGGACAGGGGACCGAACTGAAGCTTTCTTT,CASSRGTGDRTEAFF